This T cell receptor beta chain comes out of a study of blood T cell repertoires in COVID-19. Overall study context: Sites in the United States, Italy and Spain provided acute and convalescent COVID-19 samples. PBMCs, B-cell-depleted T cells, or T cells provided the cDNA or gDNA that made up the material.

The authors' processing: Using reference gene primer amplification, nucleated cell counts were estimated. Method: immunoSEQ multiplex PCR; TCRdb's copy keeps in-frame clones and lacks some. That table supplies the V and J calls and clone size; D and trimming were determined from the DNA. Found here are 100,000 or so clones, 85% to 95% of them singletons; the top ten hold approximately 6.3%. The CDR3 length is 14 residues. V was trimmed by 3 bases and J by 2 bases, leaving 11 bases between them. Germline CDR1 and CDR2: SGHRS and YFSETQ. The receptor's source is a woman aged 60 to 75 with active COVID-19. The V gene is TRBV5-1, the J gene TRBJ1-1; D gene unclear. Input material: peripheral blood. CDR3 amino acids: CASSSSGFNTEAFF. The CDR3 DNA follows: TGCGCCAGCAGCTCTTCGGGGTTTAACACTGAAGCTTTCTTT.